The 24 T cell receptor beta chains given below trace back to one sample, sequenced in a study of T cells in Graves' hyperthyroidism and ophthalmopathy (dated by TCRdb to about 2019). Library generation was performed with multiplex PCR. The run used an Illumina HiSeq 2000. The TCR beta CDR3 regions were amplified from RNA transcripts. The first round of RT-PCR for the TCR CDR3 was performed with the HTBI primer set and the Qiagen OneStep RT-PCR kit. TCRdb trimmed the raw reads at Q25, called clones with MiXCR and kept productive beta chains. Rows are combined by CDR3 protein, so each entry shows the most common genes and DNA. This sample comprises 500,000 to 600,000 distinct CDR3 sequences, roughly 50% of them detected only once. Around 8% of the sample is taken by the ten largest. The source material was peripheral blood or thyroid tissue (not recorded which). Receptors originate from a woman between 18 and 29 years old with Graves' hyperthyroidism.

With respect to this clonotype: In this CDR3 the conserved last residue, phenylalanine or tryptophan, is missing, so a read error is likely. V and J are TRBV6-6 and TRBJ2-7; D is perhaps TRBD1 (5 bases). V dropped 0 bases and J dropped 3 bases, with 6 bases sitting between them. The CDR3 has 13 amino acids. The germline V gene encodes CDR1 MNHNY and CDR2 SVGAGI (reference sequence). In DNA, the CDR3 is TGTGCCAGCAGTTACTCTGACAGCTACGAGCAGTACCTC. Translating it yields CASSYSDSYEQYL.

The chain has TRBV20-1 and TRBJ2-7; 13 nucleotides line up with TRBD2. Looked up from germline, CDR1 is DFQATT and CDR2 is SNEGSKA (reference sequence). V lost 4 bases, J lost 2 bases, and 5 bases stayed unmatched. There are 15 residues in the CDR3. CDR3 protein: CSAIWTSGSPYEQYF. In nucleotides, the CDR3 is TGCAGTGCTATCTGGACTAGCGGGAGTCCCTACGAGCAGTACTTC.

This clonotype was observed a few times. The J gene is TRBJ1-1, the V gene TRBV7-8; the D gene is possibly TRBD1 (6 bases). Germline V gives CDR1 SGHVS, CDR2 FQNEAQ. The V and J ends lost 5 bases and 7 bases respectively, with 23 bases between them. The CDR3 runs to 16 residues. This CDR3 reads CASSQVPDLGGGEAFF. The CDR3 DNA reads TGTGCCAGCAGCCAAGTCCCGGACCTAGGGGGTGGTGAAGCTTTCTTT.

V is TRBV7-2 and J is TRBJ2-3; TRBD2 matches 11 bases. Losses at the gene ends were 5 bases for V and 0 bases for J; bases not matched to a gene: 4. The CDR3 contains 16 residues. Germline V gene data show CDR1 as SGHTA and CDR2 as FQGNSA. CDR3 coding DNA: TGTGCCAGCAGCCTTAGCGGGAGGGCGAGCACAGATACGCAGTATTTT. Encoded protein: CASSLSGRASTDTQYF.

This clonotype was counted a single time. This chain connects TRBV7-2 to TRBJ2-3; 14 bases line up with TRBD2. The CDR3 length is 19 residues. Germline assignment: CDR1 SGHTA and CDR2 FQGNSA. With V trimmed by 5 bases and J by 4 bases, 14 bases remained unmatched. The CDR3 sequence: CASSINPGLAGEVADTQYF. The DNA of the CDR3 is TGTGCCAGCAGCATCAACCCGGGACTAGCGGGAGAAGTTGCAGATACGCAGTATTTT.

This chain links TRBV30 with TRBJ2-7; tentatively, D is TRBD1 (6 bases). This CDR3 region has 15 residues. V was trimmed by 0 bases and J by 6 bases, leaving 18 bases between them. Per germline, CDR1 GTSNPN and CDR2 SVGIG (reference sequence). CDR3 protein: CAWSVEGHPGGEQYF. As DNA, the CDR3 is TGTGCCTGGAGTGTTGAGGGACACCCCGGTGGCGAGCAGTACTTC.

This clonotype was seen repeatedly, ten times or more. V usage is TRBV19 and J usage is TRBJ2-7, with D possibly TRBD2 on 5 matching bases. The CDR3 totals 14 residues. Trimming took 6 bases from V and 2 from J, leaving 14 bases between them. In germline, CDR1 is LNHDA, CDR2 SQIVND (reference sequence). The CDR3 spells CASSISGLTYEQYF. CDR3 bases: TGTGCCAGTAGCATATCGGGATTAACCTACGAGCAGTACTTC.

V usage is TRBV29-1 and J usage is TRBJ2-2, with 8 nucleotides matching TRBD2. V shed 7 bases and J 8 bases; nucleotides not matched to a gene: 9. CDR1 SQVTM and CDR2 ANQGSEA come from the germline V gene. This CDR3 has 13 amino acids. CDR3 region: CSEFSAGEGELFF. The CDR3 DNA follows: TGCAGCGAGTTCTCAGCGGGAGAGGGGGAGCTGTTTTTT.

The V call is TRBV29-1, the J call TRBJ1-4, with D unresolved. The CDR3 totals 15 residues. Germline V gives CDR1 SQVTM, CDR2 ANQGSEA. V was trimmed by 5 bases and J by 5 bases, leaving 18 bases between them. CDR3 DNA sequence: TGCAGCGTTTATGGACTAGCGGGAGGGAATGAAAAACTGTTTTTT. Its translation: CSVYGLAGGNEKLFF.

The chain is built from TRBV12-3 or TRBV12-4 and TRBJ2-5, with 9 positions matching TRBD2. J gave up 5 bases and V 7 bases, and 5 bases lay outside the gene matches. This CDR3 spans 13 amino acids. The CDR3 DNA sequence: TGTGCCAGCACCGAGGGACTAGCCGAGACCCAGTACTTC. Protein: CASTEGLAETQYF.

This clonotype was seen at least ten times. The V and J genes are TRBV19 and TRBJ2-5; perhaps TRBD1 as D (5 bases). Germline lookup yields CDR1 LNHDA and CDR2 SQIVND (reference sequence). The CDR3 is 14 residues long. V was shortened by 10 bases and J by 4 bases, with 19 bases between the two germline ends. This chain's CDR3 is CATMRIGAPETQYF. CDR3 DNA sequence: TGTGCCACCATGCGTATAGGGGCTCCAGAGACCCAGTACTTC. The full variable domain, in which reference TRBV19 and TRBJ2-5 provide the parts outside the CDR3, is DGGITQSPKYLFRKEGQNVTLSCEQNLNHDAMYWYRQDPGQGLRLIYYSQIVNDFQKGDIAEGYSVSREKKESFPLTVTSAQKNPTAFYLCATMRIGAPETQYFGPGTRLLVL.

This chain joins TRBV7-6 and TRBJ2-7, with TRBD2 as a possible D gene (5 bases). CDR3 length equals 11 residues. The V gene's germline CDR1 is SGHVS and CDR2 FNYEAQ. CDR3 DNA: TGTGCTCAAGCCGCGGGTTACGAGCAGTACTTC. Translating gives CAQAAGYEQYF.

This clonotype was seen ten or more times. This rearrangement joins TRBV11-3 to TRBJ1-2, with D possibly matching TRBD1 (6 bases). CDR3 length equals 15 residues. Germline CDR1 reads SGHNT; CDR2 reads YENEEA. The V gene lost 5 bases and the J gene lost 3 bases, with 16 bases spanning the gap. As DNA, the CDR3 is TGTGCCAGCAGCGCCCAACAGGGAATGGACTATGGCTACACCTTC. Protein sequence: CASSAQQGMDYGYTF.

The rearrangement joins TRBV15 to TRBJ2-5, with unresolved D. The germline V and J ends were trimmed by 6 bases and 5 bases, with 13 bases remaining between them. The germline V gene encodes CDR1 LNHNV and CDR2 YYDKDF (reference sequence). The CDR3 consists of 13 residues. The chain's CDR3 is CATSTSPAETQYF. The CDR3 bases are TGTGCCACCAGTACATCCCCGGCGGAGACCCAGTACTTC.

This clonotype was observed at least ten times. This sequence joins TRBV20-1 and TRBJ2-5; 8 bases agree with TRBD2. The CDR3 runs to 15 residues. Germline V lookup: CDR1 DFQATT, CDR2 SNEGSKA (reference sequence). The ends lost 3 bases at V and 9 bases at J; junction bases unmatched: 15. The CDR3 coding sequence is TGCAGTGCTAGTCCCCGCGGACTAGCCACGGGCGCCCAGTACTTC. Translation gives CSASPRGLATGAQYF.

The gene calls are TRBV13 and TRBJ2-7; TRBD2 matches 8 bases. Germline loops: CDR1 PRHDT, CDR2 FYEKMQ (reference sequence). J lost 5 bases, V lost 2 bases, and 5 bases had no gene match. The CDR3 length is 14 residues. Here the CDR3 reads CASSLWRGANEQYF. The CDR3 region has the DNA TGTGCCAGCAGCTTATGGCGGGGGGCGAACGAGCAGTACTTC.

In this sample, this clonotype turned up many times. The chain recombines TRBV11-3 with TRBJ2-7; the D gene could be TRBD1 or TRBD2 (5 bases each). Trimming left V 6 bases short and J 1 base short, with 13 bases between. Per germline, CDR1 SGHNT and CDR2 YENEEA. CDR3 size: 14 residues. DNA of the CDR3: TGTGCCAGCAGGGGTCGGGGCCGATCCTACGAGCAGTACTTC. Translation gives CASRGRGRSYEQYF.

The genes are TRBV29-1 and TRBJ2-7; 12 positions match TRBD2. This CDR3 spans 14 amino acids. V lost 3 bases and J lost 6; bases outside the gene matches: 6. Germline lookup yields CDR1 SQVTM and CDR2 ANQGSEA. The CDR3 is CSVELAGGRGEQYF. The CDR3 coding sequence is TGCAGCGTTGAGCTAGCGGGAGGGCGCGGCGAGCAGTACTTC.

This clonotype was counted between two and nine times. The V gene is TRBV5-8, the J gene TRBJ2-2; 9 bases fit TRBD1. The CDR3 has 16 amino acids. Germline assignment: CDR1 SGHTS and CDR2 YDEGEE. V gave up 4 bases and J gave up 6 bases; unmatched junction bases: 10. The CDR3 protein is CASSPPGQGFPGELFF. The CDR3 DNA is TGTGCCAGCAGCCCCCCGGGACAGGGATTCCCCGGGGAGCTGTTTTTT.

This sequence joins TRBV20-1 and TRBJ2-6, with D possibly being TRBD1 (5 bases). Trimming cost V 0 bases and J 13 bases, with 13 bases left between them. Germline lookup yields CDR1 DFQATT and CDR2 SNEGSKA (reference sequence). The CDR3 is 13 residues long. This CDR3 reads CSARDVRAGVLTF. In DNA, the CDR3 is TGCAGTGCTAGAGATGTGCGAGCAGGGGTCCTGACTTTC.

The table lists this clonotype with a few counts. This may stem from a read error, because a much larger clone lies one nucleotide away. The chain employs TRBV5-1 and TRBJ2-7; D is tentatively TRBD1 or TRBD2 (5 bases each). Germline lookup yields CDR1 SGHRS and CDR2 YFSETQ. This CDR3 region has 13 residues. The V gene lost 7 bases and the J gene lost 3 bases, with 14 bases spanning the gap. The CDR3 region has the DNA TGCGCCAGCGGCCGAGGGGACGGCTACGAGCAGTACTTC. Amino acids: CASGRGDGYEQYF. The full variable domain, its missing parts supplied by reference TRBV5-1 and TRBJ2-7, is KAGVTQTPRYLIKTRGQQVTLSCSPISGHRSVSWYQQTPGQGLQFLFEYFSETQRNKGNFPGRFSGRQFSNSRSEMNVSTLELGDSALYLCASGRGDGYEQYFGPGTRLTVT.

This clonotype was detected many times. V gene TRBV29-1 combines with J gene TRBJ2-7; D ambiguous. CDR3 length equals 12 residues. Trimming removed 2 bases at V and 2 bases at J, with 7 bases between. Germline loops: CDR1 SQVTM, CDR2 ANQGSEA. This chain's CDR3 is CSVETRTYEQYF. The CDR3 nucleotides are TGCAGCGTTGAAACAAGGACCTACGAGCAGTACTTC.

This clonotype was picked up a small number of times. This sequence joins TRBV14 and TRBJ2-1, with 7 bases matching TRBD2. V was clipped by 4 bases and J by 4 bases; unmatched bases: 10. CDR1 is SGHDN and CDR2 is FVKESK in the germline V gene. This CDR3 spans 16 amino acids. The CDR3: CASSPLAEQKYNEQFF. The DNA for the CDR3 is TGTGCCAGCAGCCCGCTAGCGGAGCAGAAATACAATGAGCAGTTCTTC.

The chain is built from TRBV19 and TRBJ2-2; D remains unclear. CDR3 length equals 14 residues. The V and J ends lost 3 bases and 4 bases respectively, with 9 bases between them. From germline, CDR1 is LNHDA and CDR2 SQIVND (reference sequence). The CDR3, as DNA: TGTGCCAGTAGTATTGGGCTACTCACCGGGGAGCTGTTTTTT. Encoded protein: CASSIGLLTGELFF.